Reported below is one TCR beta chain. What it recognizes is unknown. The junction shows a germline mismatch at one end, possibly a read error. This specimen comes from a study of tumor and adjacent non-tumor tissue in lung cancer. About the study: Patients were aged roughly 31 to 76, approximately 11 men and 5 women, stage I to III. Overall study results and limits: Tumor TCR diversity, when higher, was linked to shorter survival. In normal lung, the top 100 clones were significantly more dominant than in tumor.

The CDR3 spans 15 residues. Germline CDR1 is WNHNN and CDR2 is SYGVQD (reference sequence). The library came from three nested PCR rounds adapted from ARM-PCR protocols. One entry per CDR3 protein results from TCRdb running MiXCR on the multiplex PCR reads. The sample includes some 68,000 distinct CDR3 sequences, 76% of them seen just once. RNA was extracted from bulk tissue without any cell sorting. Distant lung tissue was collected more than 3 cm away from the tumor edge. Between August and November 2014, newly diagnosed, chemotherapy-naive lung cancer patients underwent thoracic surgery in China. This receptor was taken from a man aged 55 to 70 with non-small cell lung cancer. This rearrangement joins TRBV10-1 to TRBJ2-7, with 8 positions matching TRBD1. The sample consisted of distant non-tumor lung tissue. The CDR3 protein is CANSDRGQGFYEQYF. The DNA of the CDR3 is TGCGCCAACAGTGATAGAGGACAGGGCTTCTACGAGCAGTACTTC.